The present TCR beta chain was sequenced within a study of OX40 agonist ivuxolimab in advanced cancers. Background on the study: Partial responses occurred in Three dose-escalation patients, one with hepatocellular carcinoma and two with cutaneous melanoma.

The sample holds many counts of this clone. Antigen specificity is unknown. Trimming left V 7 bases short and J 4 bases short, with 14 bases between. CDR1 is SGHNT and CDR2 is YYREEE in the germline V gene (reference sequence). This CDR3 is 13 amino acids long. Study-wide results and limits: At 0.1-3.0 mg/kg, partial responders had clonal expansion among the lowest observed.

Sampled blood was obtained at baseline, cycle 4 day 1, and cycle 7 day 1. The table came from immunoSEQ multiplex PCR; TCRdb's copy has only in-frame clones and leaves some out. The repertoire holds roughly 61,000 clones, with about 81% as singletons. The sample here was CD4+ or CD8+ T cells sorted from blood, taken in a trial of the OX40 agonist ivuxolimab. This sequence joins TRBV5-4 and TRBJ2-5; D could derive from TRBD1 or TRBD2 (5 bases each). The clonotype originates from an adult with an advanced solid tumor such as melanoma, head and neck, liver or kidney cancer. CDR3 amino acids: CASSAGAGETQYF. For the CDR3, the DNA is TGTGCCAGCTCGGCCGGGGCGGGAGAGACCCAGTACTTC.